This TCR beta chain was found in a study of immune heterogeneity within non-small cell lung tumors. General study findings and limits: Most high-frequency T-cell receptor beta clonotypes were specific to a single patient.

The CDR3 is 12 amino acids. Trimming removed 6 bases from V and 8 bases from J, with 11 bases in between. The germline V gene has CDR1 MNHEY and CDR2 SVGEGT. TCR beta CDR3 regions came from multiplex PCR with 32 forward V and 13 reverse J primers. TCRdb ran MiXCR on the multiplex PCR reads and lists one entry per CDR3 protein. The sample contains some 22,000 distinct CDR3 sequences, under 35% of which appear only once. Of note for this clonotype: Its antigen is still unknown.

At 550 to 600 ng per sample, bulk tumor genomic DNA provided the template. During surgery, several far-apart biopsies were obtained from every primary tumor. Each patient presented with untreated, newly diagnosed non-small cell lung cancer and received curative surgery. Donors comprised newly diagnosed non-small cell lung cancer patients undergoing surgery with curative intent. The chain combines TRBV6-2 or TRBV6-3 with TRBJ2-1; a weak D match, TRBD2 (5 bases). Sequencing was done on a sample of lung tumor tissue. The TCR was taken from a man aged 35 to 55 with non-small cell lung cancer. CDR3 DNA: TGTGCCAGCAGCCCGAGGGAGTATGAGCAGTTCTTC. Its protein product is CASSPREYEQFF.